This T cell receptor beta chain was captured by sequencing in a study of OX40 agonist ivuxolimab in advanced cancers. Background on the study: Across the patients, intravenous ivuxolimab was delivered every 2 weeks at 0.01 to 10 mg/kg. Anti-PD-1, anti-PD-L1 or anti-CTLA-4 therapy given earlier was allowed, and around 40% had some. Three patients, one with hepatocellular carcinoma and two with cutaneous melanoma, achieved partial responses. Findings and limits, study-wide: Antigen targets of the expanded peripheral T cells went undetermined.

Comment on this clone: Its antigen is as yet unknown.

Clones were read by immunoSEQ multiplex PCR, and TCRdb kept only the in-frame ones, dropping some. The sample comprises tens of thousands of clones, around 94% of which are singletons, and around 14% rests with the top ten. The material was CD4+ or CD8+ T cells sorted from blood, obtained in a trial of the OX40 agonist ivuxolimab. The clonotype was recovered from an adult with an advanced solid tumor such as melanoma, head and neck, liver or kidney cancer.

The CDR3 reads CASSSQGAWSLEAFF. CDR3 sequence (DNA): TGTGCCAGCAGCTCACAGGGGGCGTGGTCTCTGGAAGCTTTCTTT. This sequence joins TRBV5-6 and TRBJ1-1; 9 nucleotides match TRBD1. The CDR3 sequence is 15 residues long. V lost 3 bases to trimming and J lost 8 bases; unmatched junction nucleotides: 11. CDR1 is SGHDT and CDR2 is YYEEEE in the germline V gene.